This T cell receptor beta chain was recovered during a study of blood T cells in healthy people across ages. The V gene's germline CDR1 is DFQATT and CDR2 SNEGSKA (reference sequence). The CDR3 is made up of 18 amino acids. Trimming pared 2 bases from V and 4 bases from J, leaving 26 bases between. PCR was performed a second time for about 7 to 12 cycles using a sample-barcoded 5' primer and a J-beta primer mix. TCRdb analysed the 5' RACE reads with MiXCR anew, one entry per CDR3 protein. The sample includes about 1.6 million distinct CDR3 sequences, roughly 30% of them seen just once. The rearrangement uses TRBV20-1 and TRBJ1-2; possibly TRBD1 for D (5 bases). The sample taken for sequencing was blood. This TCR was recovered from a woman younger than 45 in good health. The DNA for the CDR3 is TGCAGTGCTAGACTCAATGAGATAATAAAGGACACTACCTATGGCTACACCTTC. This sequence encodes CSARLNEIIKDTTYGYTF.